The clone carrying this TCR beta chain is a singleton in its sample. What it recognizes is unknown. The CDR3 has 14 residues. Trimming left V 6 bases short and J 0 bases short, with 6 bases between. Per the germline V gene, CDR1 is MGHDK and CDR2 is SYGVNS. Assay: immunoSEQ multiplex PCR; the TCRdb copy retains only in-frame clones and omits some. The profile covers tens of thousands of clones, with 75% to 90% appearing a single time and around a tenth taken by the ten largest. These data originate in a study of OX40 agonist ivuxolimab in advanced cancers. Points from the study as a whole: Some patients who did not respond also had low normalized T-cell clonal expansion.

The rearrangement links TRBV25-1 to TRBJ1-6; D not resolved. The TCR sequence derives from an adult with an advanced solid tumor such as melanoma, head and neck, liver or kidney cancer. This material consisted of CD4+ or CD8+ T cells sorted from blood, taken in a trial of the OX40 agonist ivuxolimab. DNA for the CDR3: TGTGCCAGCAGACCCAGCTCCTATAATTCACCCCTCCACTTT. Protein product: CASRPSSYNSPLHF.